This entry features one T cell receptor (beta chain) sequence. These data are taken from a study of blood T cell repertoires in COVID-19. V shed 5 bases and J shed 7 bases, with 16 bases lying between them. This CDR3 is built from 14 residues. Per germline, CDR1 SGHRS and CDR2 YFSETQ. The repertoire was sequenced with immunoSEQ multiplex PCR; TCRdb's copy has only in-frame clones and lacks some. The top ten hold approximately 9.2% of the sample, which has a few hundred thousand clones, 81% seen once. The rearrangement uses TRBV5-1 and TRBJ2-1; D might be TRBD1 (5 bases). Specimen: PBMCs or T cells enriched from blood (not recorded which). The source of this sequence is a middle-aged man who had recovered from COVID-19. The CDR3 here is CASSFATEFNEQFF. CDR3 sequence (DNA): TGCGCCAGCAGTTTTGCGACAGAGTTTAATGAGCAGTTCTTC.